Listed below are T cell receptor beta chains from one sample, sequenced in a study of T cell responses to AZD1222 COVID-19 vaccine. Assay used: immunoSEQ multiplex PCR; TCRdb lists only in-frame clones, some missing. The sample has 100,000 to 130,000 clones, around 92% seen once. The material sequenced was peripheral blood, taken 28 days after the second AZD1222 dose. These receptors were obtained from an adult who received the AZD1222 COVID-19 vaccine. Each CDR3 is given with its conserved first and last residue. D genes are given only for firm matches. Only part of the rows carry a size: once, few, many, or a class if the clone is expanded.

j_call v_call clone_size d_call cdr3_aa cdr3_nt
TRBJ2-3 TRBV3-1/TRBV3-2 NA TRBD2 CASSHTSGSTDTQYF TGTGCCAGCAGCCATACTAGCGGTAGCACAGATACGCAGTATTTT
TRBJ2-3 TRBV7-2 once NA CASSLLGTFLYF TGTGCCAGCAGCTTACTAGGGACTTTCCTGTATTTT
TRBJ2-5 TRBV28 once TRBD2 CASSPAVIAGETQYF TGTGCCAGCAGTCCCGCCGTGATAGCGGGGGAGACCCAGTACTTC
TRBJ2-7 TRBV18 few NA CASSATSASYEQYF TGTGCCAGCTCAGCAACGTCCGCCTCCTACGAGCAGTACTTC
TRBJ2-3 TRBV11-1 NA NA CASSLAGSLATDTQYF TGTGCCAGCAGCTTAGCCGGGTCACTAGCCACAGATACGCAGTATTTT
TRBJ2-7 TRBV15 NA NA CATSRISGVGSYEQYF TGTGCCACCAGCAGGATTTCGGGGGTAGGCTCCTACGAGCAGTACTTC
TRBJ2-6 TRBV10-3 NA NA CAISGANVLTF TGTGCCATCAGTGGGGCCAACGTCCTGACTTTC
TRBJ1-1 TRBV7-9 NA NA CASSFTLTENTEAFF TGTGCCAGCAGCTTCACATTGACAGAGAACACTGAAGCTTTCTTT
TRBJ1-2 TRBV5-4 NA NA CASRKTGTRGYTF TGTGCCAGCAGGAAAACGGGCACTAGGGGCTACACCTTC
TRBJ1-1 TRBV24-1 NA NA CATSDTIVRWRTEAFF TGTGCCACCAGTGATACCATCGTTCGGTGGAGGACTGAAGCTTTCTTT
TRBJ1-1 TRBV11-2 NA NA CASSSRDRNTEAFF TGTGCCAGCAGCTCCAGGGATAGGAACACTGAAGCTTTCTTT
TRBJ2-7 TRBV5-1 NA TRBD2 CASSLSGRSYEQYF TGCGCCAGCAGCTTGAGCGGGAGGTCCTACGAGCAGTACTTC
TRBJ1-5 TRBV7-6 NA NA CASSVGSGRGQPQHF TGTGCCAGCAGCGTTGGGTCGGGGAGGGGCCAGCCCCAGCATTTT
TRBJ1-1 TRBV11-1 NA TRBD1 CASSRQGQAFF TGTGCCAGCAGCCGACAGGGACAGGCTTTCTTT
TRBJ2-7 TRBV28 NA NA CASTITGTLNEQYF TGTGCCAGCACCATCACCGGGACGCTAAACGAGCAGTACTTC
TRBJ2-7 TRBV4-1 NA TRBD2 CASSQGLAGGIGYEQYF TGCGCCAGCAGCCAAGGACTAGCGGGAGGTATCGGCTACGAGCAGTACTTC
TRBJ2-5 TRBV4-3 NA TRBD2 CASSQEVAGRETQYF TGCGCCAGCAGCCAAGAAGTAGCGGGAAGAGAGACCCAGTACTTC
TRBJ2-1 TRBV5-6 NA NA CASSSSGSSSNEQFF TGTGCCAGCAGCTCCTCCGGGTCCTCTAGCAATGAGCAGTTCTTC
TRBJ1-4 TRBV21-1 NA NA CASSGGQGVNEKLFF TGTGCCAGCAGCGGGGGACAGGGGGTAAATGAAAAACTGTTTTTT
TRBJ2-1 TRBV5-1 few TRBD2 CASSISGAYNEQFF TGCGCCAGCAGCATCAGCGGGGCCTACAATGAGCAGTTCTTC
TRBJ2-7 TRBV28 NA TRBD1 CASSLMGQGDEQYF TGTGCCAGCAGTTTAATGGGACAGGGCGACGAGCAGTACTTC
TRBJ1-1 TRBV4-1 NA NA CASSPRGVGGATEAFF TGCGCCAGCAGCCCCCGAGGAGTCGGGGGAGCCACTGAAGCTTTCTTT
TRBJ1-5 TRBV5-8 NA NA CASTLPGFQPQHF TGTGCCAGCACCCTACCAGGGTTCCAGCCCCAGCATTTT
TRBJ2-3 TRBV6-5 NA TRBD1 CASSYSGTGGQSQYF TGTGCCAGCAGTTACTCCGGGACAGGGGGTCAATCGCAGTATTTT
TRBJ1-5 TRBV6-2/TRBV6-3 NA NA CASSLSNQPQHF TGTGCCAGCAGCCTCAGCAATCAGCCCCAGCATTTT
TRBJ1-4 TRBV27 NA NA CASSLAGRGEKLFF TGTGCCAGCAGTTTAGCAGGGCGTGGGGAAAAACTGTTTTTT
TRBJ1-6 TRBV6-2/TRBV6-3 NA TRBD1 CASSYSGQGNSPLHF TGTGCCAGCAGTTACTCGGGACAGGGCAATTCACCCCTCCACTTT
TRBJ1-2 TRBV5-4 NA TRBD1 CASTRDRGRGYTF TGTGCCAGCACCCGGGACAGAGGCCGGGGCTACACCTTC
TRBJ1-4 TRBV27 NA NA CASSLRTYEKLFF TGTGCCAGCAGCTTACGGACCTATGAAAAACTGTTTTTT
TRBJ2-7 TRBV2 NA TRBD1 CASSEARQGAWEQYF TGTGCCAGCAGTGAAGCGCGTCAGGGGGCTTGGGAGCAGTACTTC
TRBJ2-7 TRBV14 once NA CASSRPGRLEQYF TGTGCCAGCAGCCGCCCGGGGCGCCTCGAGCAGTACTTC
TRBJ1-4 TRBV30 NA TRBD1 CAWSVGTGGNEKLFF TGTGCCTGGAGTGTTGGGACAGGGGGTAATGAAAAACTGTTTTTT
TRBJ2-2 TRBV5-5 NA TRBD1 CASSWDRGGGELFF TGTGCCAGCAGCTGGGACAGGGGAGGCGGGGAGCTGTTTTTT
TRBJ2-1 TRBV7-3 NA TRBD2 CASSSIAGVNEQFF TGTGCCAGCAGCTCCATAGCGGGAGTCAATGAGCAGTTCTTC
TRBJ1-2 TRBV5-6 NA TRBD1 CASGTGVYGYTF TGTGCCAGCGGGACAGGTGTCTATGGCTACACCTTC
TRBJ1-6 TRBV6-5 NA NA CASTPRGSPLHF TGTGCCAGCACCCCCCGGGGTTCACCCCTCCACTTT
TRBJ2-7 TRBV30 once NA CAWRAGGASYEQYF TGTGCCTGGAGGGCCGGGGGTGCTTCCTACGAGCAGTACTTC
TRBJ2-3 TRBV24-1 NA NA CATSDPGQTTDTQYF TGTGCCACCAGTGACCCCGGACAGACCACAGATACGCAGTATTTT
TRBJ2-1 TRBV7-2 once NA CASSFGRRNYNEQFF TGTGCCAGCAGCTTCGGGCGCAGGAATTACAATGAGCAGTTCTTC
TRBJ2-7 TRBV4-1 once NA CASKQDGGNEQYF TGCGCCAGCAAACAGGACGGAGGGAACGAGCAGTACTTC
TRBJ1-5 TRBV18 NA NA CASSLDGLRRQPQHF TGTGCCAGCTCACTTGACGGTCTACGGCGTCAGCCCCAGCATTTT
TRBJ2-3 TRBV7-9 NA NA CASSLKTNTQYF TGTGCCAGCAGCTTAAAAACGAATACGCAGTATTTT